This TCR beta chain was sequenced for a study of CD8+ T cells in alopecia areata (dated by TCRdb to between 2018 and 2020). Describing the broader study: Treated patients were enrolled in an open-label pilot trial of oral tofacitinib at 5 to 10 mg twice daily for moderate-to-severe alopecia areata. RNA came from the PAXgene miRNA kit for fixed scalp, the miRNeasy kit for PBMCs, and the RNeasy kit for mouse skin. Tofacitinib-treated patients had biopsies at baseline and at 4 and 24 weeks of treatment, with a later scalp biopsy in several patients. Tofacitinib was administered for 6 to 18 months, and 6 months of follow-up off drug were then conducted to assess delayed response and recurrence. Scalp tissue and sorted CD4+ and CD8+ peripheral blood T cells from patchy and totalis/universalis alopecia areata patients and from healthy controls were covered by human TCRbeta sequencing. The study used high-throughput TCRbeta sequencing to examine T cell clonal expansion in alopecia areata, in both the C3H/HeJ mouse model and human patients. TCRbeta CDR3 regions were amplified by immunoSEQ multiplex PCR with 35 Vbeta forward and 13 Jbeta reverse primers. Clonality in the scalp was compared among normal scalp (n=4), patchy alopecia areata scalp (n=8), and alopecia totalis/universalis scalp (n=8). Broader findings and caveats from the paper: Lesional scalp, especially in alopecia totalis/universalis, showed higher clonality and more expanded CD8+ clones than normal scalp, suggesting antigenic drive. Scalp TCR repertoire analysis is complicated because resident alphabeta T cells in normal human skin are also sequenced, whereas mouse skin is dominated by gammadelta T cells. Compared with mice, TCR sequences shared between patients were less clear, possibly partly because of HLA diversity across the patient population.

Taken with the paper, the label for time point translates to: baseline before oral tofacitinib. Lesional scalp punch biopsies and peripheral blood were collected from alopecia areata patients. PBMCs were isolated by density centrifugation and stained for CD3, CD4 and CD8, after which CD4+ and CD8+ T cells were sorted on a FACSAria. Libraries came from the immunoSEQ multiplex PCR assay. To provide template for TCR sequencing, every sample had RNA extracted and reverse transcribed into cDNA. SuperScript III was used for first-strand cDNA synthesis, primed with a 2:1 mix of oligo-dT and random hexamers. A synthetic immune receptor repertoire was used to assess amplification bias, and residual bias was removed computationally. The authors' analysis ran thus. Raw reads were preprocessed for error removal, and CDR3 was defined according to IMGT conventions as running from the conserved cysteine to phenylalanine. To get clonality, Shannon entropy was normalized by log2 of the number of productive unique TCRs and the result was subtracted from 1. Whether scalp clones were CD4 or CD8 was inferred by matching scalp TCRbeta sequences against CD4 and CD8 repertoires sorted from blood. TCRdb holds this immuneACCESS table with in-frame rearrangements only. Some clones are missing; in checked studies, unresolved V genes explain under half, and the rest has no known cause. That table is the source of V, J and clone size, and D and trimming were worked out from the DNA. Across this sample there are hundreds of thousands of clones, with 50% to 70% seen only once. The leading ten clones occupy 0.45% of the sample.

A remark on this clone: Its antigen is unknown. No quality values exist for individual bases; no much larger clone is one base distant.

The sample consisted of CD4+ T cells sorted from blood, taken at week 0. This receptor was obtained from a human donor with alopecia areata.

This receptor carries the CDR3 CASRKEGGNQPQHF. The nucleotide sequence reads TGTGCCAGCAGAAAAGAGGGGGGCAATCAGCCCCAGCATTTT. This receptor chain uses TRBV2 and TRBJ1-5; a tentative D match to TRBD1 spans 6 bases. A distance of 11 bases separates the germline ends of V and J, which lose 6 bases and 2 bases respectively. CDR1 and CDR2 are read off the germline V gene as SNHLY and FYNNEI. Including cysteine and phenylalanine, the CDR3 has 14 amino acids. Only the CDR3 part of the read is kept: 42 bases, read in frame from the first base.